The TCR beta chain under discussion was sequenced for a study of cytomegalovirus exposure and HLA in healthy donors. Study as a whole: The Caucasian-associated ancestry cluster held roughly 84% of more than 350 genotyped donors.

Germline V gene data show CDR1 as SGHNT and CDR2 as YYREEE (reference sequence). CDR3 length equals 15 residues. Primers for the PCR totalled 60 Vbeta and 13 Jbeta. The table came from immunoSEQ multiplex PCR; TCRdb's copy has only in-frame clones and leaves some out. The sample contains over 65,000 clones, 80% to 90% of which appear only once. Study conclusions and caveats: Across all donors, roughly uniform sequencing depth was an assumption of the presence/absence analyses.

As regards this clone: Its antigen is unknown. A read error may account for a junction end that differs from germline.

Material for sequencing was PBMCs. The origin of this receptor is a woman aged 30 to 39 in good health and CMV-seronegative. The chain uses TRBV5-4 and TRBJ1-3; D gene ambiguous. Here the CDR3 reads CASSSGSYSGNTIYF. The CDR3, as DNA: TGCGCCAGCAGCTCCGGGTCTTACTCTGGAAACACCATATATTTT. Drawing the rest from reference TRBV5-4 and TRBJ1-3, the complete variable domain is ETGVTQSPTHLIKTRGQQVTLRCSSQSGHNTVSWYQQALGQGPQFIFQYYREEENGRGNFPPRFSGLQFPNYSSELNVNALELDDSALYLCASSSGSYSGNTIYFGEGSWLTVV.